This TCR beta chain was profiled in a study of technical replicates of blood from several donors. Assay: immunoSEQ multiplex PCR; the TCRdb copy retains only in-frame clones and omits some. The sample contains roughly 68,000 clones, around 90% of which appear only once. The CDR3 is 13 amino acids. From germline, CDR1 is LNHDA and CDR2 SQIVND (reference sequence). V was cut by 7 bases and J by 3 bases, with 11 bases left in between. This chain connects TRBV19 to TRBJ2-3, with D perhaps TRBD2 (5 bases). The clonotype was recovered from a human donor in good health. Some clones in this sample may be carry-over from other donors' samples. The sequenced sample consisted of PBMCs. The CDR3 sequence: CASKDLGTDTQYF. The CDR3 bases are TGTGCCAGTAAGGACTTAGGTACAGATACGCAGTATTTT.